The present T cell receptor (beta chain) was sequenced within a study of OX40 agonist ivuxolimab in advanced cancers. Looking at the study overall: One patient with hepatocellular carcinoma and two with cutaneous melanoma, three in all, had partial responses.

Patients with a history of autoimmune disease or on systemic immunosuppression were excluded. The length of the CDR3 is 14 residues. CDR1 and CDR2 from the germline V gene are SNHLY and FYNNEI. Trimming cost V 7 bases and J 6 bases; bases outside gene matches: 8. The assay was immunoSEQ multiplex PCR, and TCRdb's table has in-frame clones only and misses some. The sample records approximately 43,000 clones, roughly 90% being singletons. Specimen: CD4+ or CD8+ T cells sorted from blood, collected in a trial of the OX40 agonist ivuxolimab. The source of this sequence is an adult with an advanced solid tumor such as melanoma, head and neck, liver or kidney cancer. This chain links TRBV2 with TRBJ1-5, with 8 bases fitting TRBD1. For the CDR3, the DNA is TGTGCCAGCACCTCCTCAGGGGGCGGTCAGCCCCAGCATTTT. Translation gives CASTSSGGGQPQHF. Using reference TRBV2 and TRBJ1-5 for the parts outside the CDR3, the full variable domain is EPEVTQTPSHQVTQMGQEVILRCVPISNHLYFYWYRQILGQKVEFLVSFYNNEISEKSEIFDDQFSVERPDGSNFTLKIRSTKLEDSAMYFCASTSSGGGQPQHFGDGTRLSIL.